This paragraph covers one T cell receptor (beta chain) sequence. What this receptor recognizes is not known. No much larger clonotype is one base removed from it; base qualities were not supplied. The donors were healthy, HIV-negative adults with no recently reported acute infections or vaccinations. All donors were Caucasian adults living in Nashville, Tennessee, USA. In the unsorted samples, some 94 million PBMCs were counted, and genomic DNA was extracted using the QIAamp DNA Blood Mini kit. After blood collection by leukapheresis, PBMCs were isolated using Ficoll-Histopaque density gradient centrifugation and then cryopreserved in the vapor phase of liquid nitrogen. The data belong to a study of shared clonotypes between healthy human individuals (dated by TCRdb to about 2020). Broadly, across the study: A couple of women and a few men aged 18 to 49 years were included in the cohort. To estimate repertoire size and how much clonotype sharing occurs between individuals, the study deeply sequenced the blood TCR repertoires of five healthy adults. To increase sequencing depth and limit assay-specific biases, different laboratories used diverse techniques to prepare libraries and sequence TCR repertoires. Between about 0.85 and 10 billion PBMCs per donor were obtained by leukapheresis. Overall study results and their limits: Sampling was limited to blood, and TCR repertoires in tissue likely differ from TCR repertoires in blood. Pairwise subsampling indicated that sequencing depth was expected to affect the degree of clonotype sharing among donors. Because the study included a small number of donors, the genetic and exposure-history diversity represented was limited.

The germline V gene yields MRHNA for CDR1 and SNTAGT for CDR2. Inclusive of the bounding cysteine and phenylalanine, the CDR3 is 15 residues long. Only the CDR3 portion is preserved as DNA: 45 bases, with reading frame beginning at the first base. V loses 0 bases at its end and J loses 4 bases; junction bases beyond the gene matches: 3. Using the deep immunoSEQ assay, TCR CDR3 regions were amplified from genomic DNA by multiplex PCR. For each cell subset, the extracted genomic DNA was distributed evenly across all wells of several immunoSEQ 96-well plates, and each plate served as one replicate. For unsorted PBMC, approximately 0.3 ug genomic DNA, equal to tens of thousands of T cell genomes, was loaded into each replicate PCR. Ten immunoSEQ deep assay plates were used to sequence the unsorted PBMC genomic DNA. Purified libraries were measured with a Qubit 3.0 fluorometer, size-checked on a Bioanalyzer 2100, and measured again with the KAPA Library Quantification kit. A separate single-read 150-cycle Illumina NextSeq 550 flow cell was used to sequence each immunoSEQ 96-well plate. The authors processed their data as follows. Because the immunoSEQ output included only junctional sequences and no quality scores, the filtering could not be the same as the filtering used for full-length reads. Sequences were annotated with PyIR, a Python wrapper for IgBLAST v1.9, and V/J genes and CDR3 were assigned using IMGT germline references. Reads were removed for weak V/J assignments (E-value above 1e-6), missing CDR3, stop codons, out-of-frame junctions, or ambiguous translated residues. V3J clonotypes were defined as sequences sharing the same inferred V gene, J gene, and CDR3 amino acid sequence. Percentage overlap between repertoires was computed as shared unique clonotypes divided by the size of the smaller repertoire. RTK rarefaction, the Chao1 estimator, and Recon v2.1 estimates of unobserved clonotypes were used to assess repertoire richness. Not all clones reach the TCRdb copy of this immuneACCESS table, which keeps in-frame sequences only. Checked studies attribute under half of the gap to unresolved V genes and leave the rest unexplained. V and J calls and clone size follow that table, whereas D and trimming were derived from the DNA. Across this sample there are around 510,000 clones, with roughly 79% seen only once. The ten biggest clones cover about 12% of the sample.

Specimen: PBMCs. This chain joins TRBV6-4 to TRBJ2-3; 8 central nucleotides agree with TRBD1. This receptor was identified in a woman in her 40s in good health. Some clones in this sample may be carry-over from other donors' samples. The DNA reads TGTGCCAGCAGTGACTCCGCAGGGGGCGCAGATACGCAGTATTTT. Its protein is CASSDSAGGADTQYF.